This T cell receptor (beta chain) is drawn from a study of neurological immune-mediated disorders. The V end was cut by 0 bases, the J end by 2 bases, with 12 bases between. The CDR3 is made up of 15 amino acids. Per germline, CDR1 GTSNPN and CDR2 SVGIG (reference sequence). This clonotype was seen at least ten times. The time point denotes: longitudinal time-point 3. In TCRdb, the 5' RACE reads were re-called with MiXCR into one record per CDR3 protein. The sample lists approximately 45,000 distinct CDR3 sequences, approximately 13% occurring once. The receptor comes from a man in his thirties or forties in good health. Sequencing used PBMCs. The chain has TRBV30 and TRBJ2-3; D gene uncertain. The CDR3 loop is CAWSVPELDTDTQYF. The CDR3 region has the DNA TGTGCCTGGAGTGTCCCGGAACTTGACACAGATACGCAGTATTTT.